What follows are 20 T cell receptor beta chains derived from one specimen sequenced in a study of control samples from healthy donors and cancer patients. TCRdb's copy holds only in-frame clones and misses some; the assay was immunoSEQ multiplex PCR. The repertoire includes under 60,000 clones, approximately 94% of them detected once, and 3.5% to 4.5% sits in the top ten. Sequenced input: blood. Receptor source: a man younger than 45 in good health.

The chain is built from TRBV30 and TRBJ2-5, with D uncertain. Germline V CDR1 and CDR2: GTSNPN, SVGIG (reference sequence). CDR3 size: 12 residues. The germline V and J ends were trimmed by 1 base and 4 bases, with 7 bases remaining between them. CDR3: CAWSDGLETQYF. For the CDR3, the DNA is TGTGCCTGGAGTGACGGTTTAGAGACCCAGTACTTC. The variable domain in full, completed from reference TRBV30 and TRBJ2-5, reads SQTIHQWPATLVQPVGSPLSLECTVEGTSNPNLYWYRQAAGRGLQLLFYSVGIGQISSEVPQNLSASRPQDRQFILSSKKLLLSDSGFYLCAWSDGLETQYFGPGTRLLVL.

This chain joins TRBV6-2 or TRBV6-3 and TRBJ1-5; D not resolved. Trimming removed 0 bases at V and 3 bases at J, with 3 bases between. The CDR3 runs to 13 residues. Germline V CDR1 and CDR2: MNHEY, SVGEGT. CDR3 loop: CASSYSVNQPQHF. The DNA for the CDR3 is TGTGCCAGCAGTTACTCGGTCAATCAGCCCCAGCATTTT.

The chain links TRBV30 to TRBJ2-2; D not resolved. From germline, CDR1 is GTSNPN and CDR2 SVGIG (reference sequence). The V and J ends lost 0 bases and 6 bases respectively, with 8 bases between them. The CDR3 has 13 amino acids. CDR3 sequence (DNA): TGTGCCTGGAGTGTACGTCTCCCCGGGGAGCTGTTTTTT. This codes for CAWSVRLPGELFF.

This chain joins TRBV4-2 and TRBJ2-1, with 9 positions matching TRBD1. Germline CDR1 LGHNA, CDR2 YNFKEQ. The ends lost 0 bases at V and 3 bases at J; junction bases unmatched: 3. The CDR3 contains 16 residues. The chain's CDR3 is CASSQEETGGYNEQFF. CDR3 nucleotides: TGTGCCAGCAGCCAAGAAGAGACAGGGGGCTACAATGAGCAGTTCTTC.

J is TRBJ2-7 and V is TRBV5-1; no clear D gene. Germline-derived CDR1 and CDR2 are SGHRS and YFSETQ. Between the trimmed V and J ends, which lost 0 bases and 2 bases, there was a span of 12 bases. This CDR3 region has 15 residues. CDR3 loop: CASSLGGRLTYEQYF. For the CDR3, the DNA is TGCGCCAGCAGCTTGGGTGGCAGGTTAACCTACGAGCAGTACTTC.

V usage is TRBV28 and J usage is TRBJ1-4; D unresolved. The CDR3 has 16 amino acids. The germline gives CDR1 MDHEN, CDR2 SYDVKM. The ends were cut back, 3 bases at V and 6 bases at J, with 17 bases in the middle. The CDR3 protein is CASSFNHLRADEKLFF. The CDR3 nucleotides are TGTGCCAGCAGTTTCAACCATTTGAGGGCGGATGAAAAACTGTTTTTT.

The chain employs TRBV5-1 and TRBJ2-7, with 10 positions matching TRBD2. Germline V gene data show CDR1 as SGHRS and CDR2 as YFSETQ. V dropped 4 bases and J dropped 5; count of bases not matched to a gene: 6. The CDR3 spans 14 residues. The CDR3 loop reads CASSGSGRINEQYF. CDR3 nucleotide sequence: TGCGCCAGCAGCGGTAGCGGGAGGATAAACGAGCAGTACTTC.

The rearrangement uses TRBV2 and TRBJ2-5, with TRBD1 identical over 8 bases. J lost 5 bases, V lost 5 bases, and 4 bases had no gene match. Germline-derived CDR1 and CDR2 are SNHLY and FYNNEI. The CDR3 is 13 amino acids. The CDR3 nucleotides are TGTGCCAGCAGTAGGGGGACAGGCGAGACCCAGTACTTC. As protein: CASSRGTGETQYF.

This chain uses TRBV6-6 with TRBJ1-2; D is undetermined. The CDR3 length is 12 residues. Germline V lookup: CDR1 MNHNY, CDR2 SVGAGI (reference sequence). The germline V and J ends were trimmed by 7 bases and 2 bases, with 8 bases remaining between them. CDR3 coding DNA: TGTGCCAGCAAGATTGGGAACTATGGCTACACCTTC. This gives the protein CASKIGNYGYTF.

The genes are TRBV4-3 and TRBJ1-1; D is unclear. The CDR3 has 15 residues. Germline values: CDR1 LGHNA, CDR2 YSLEER. V lost 3 bases and J lost 1, with 12 bases in between. CDR3: CASSQERQRNTEAFF. As DNA, the CDR3 is TGCGCCAGCAGCCAGGAGAGGCAGAGGAACACTGAAGCTTTCTTT.

This chain uses TRBV7-2 with TRBJ1-2; a possible D gene is TRBD1 (6 bases). This CDR3 is built from 15 residues. Trimming removed 0 bases at V and 5 bases at J, with 13 bases between. Looked up from germline, CDR1 is SGHTA and CDR2 is FQGNSA. The CDR3 spells CASSLATGSGYGYTF. In nucleotides, the CDR3 is TGTGCCAGCAGCTTAGCTACAGGGAGTGGATATGGCTACACCTTC.

The gene calls are TRBV28 and TRBJ2-7; 9 bases match TRBD1. This CDR3 is 14 amino acids long. Germline V gives CDR1 MDHEN, CDR2 SYDVKM. V lost 6 bases and J lost 1; bases outside the gene matches: 4. The CDR3 DNA is TGTGCCAGCAGCTACGGGACAGGGTCCTACGAGCAGTACTTC. Protein: CASSYGTGSYEQYF.

The chain combines TRBV6-1 with TRBJ2-1, with 9 positions matching TRBD2. After removal of 2 bases from V and 2 bases from J, the junction contained 7 bases not matched to a gene. This CDR3 spans 17 amino acids. Germline CDR1 reads MNHNS; CDR2 reads SASEGT. This CDR3 reads CASSEPRASGTYNEQFF. The CDR3 DNA reads as TGTGCCAGCAGTGAACCACGGGCTAGCGGGACCTACAATGAGCAGTTCTTC.

J is TRBJ2-1 and V is TRBV19, with 9 bases identical to TRBD2. The germline CDR1 and CDR2 sequences are LNHDA and SQIVND (reference sequence). The ends lost 5 bases at V and 9 bases at J; junction bases unmatched: 8. This CDR3 has 14 residues. CDR3 in amino acids: CASSEGGGAVEQFF. CDR3 DNA sequence: TGTGCCAGTAGTGAAGGCGGGGGGGCCGTTGAGCAGTTCTTC.

The chain combines TRBV30 with TRBJ2-1, with D tentatively TRBD2 (7 bases). This CDR3 comprises 14 residues. The germline V and J ends were trimmed by 4 bases and 8 bases, with 18 bases remaining between them. In germline, CDR1 is GTSNPN, CDR2 SVGIG (reference sequence). CDR3 nucleotides: TGTGCCTGGAATATCTGGGGGGGCCTGGATGAGCAGTTCTTC. It yields the protein CAWNIWGGLDEQFF.

The genes are TRBV6-6 and TRBJ1-5; D may be TRBD1 (5 bases). In germline, CDR1 is MNHNY, CDR2 SVGAGI (reference sequence). This CDR3 contains 17 residues. V dropped 6 bases and J dropped 0 bases, with 18 bases sitting between them. The CDR3 reads CASRRPETVYSNQPQHF. As DNA, the CDR3 is TGTGCCAGCAGACGACCCGAGACAGTATATAGCAATCAGCCCCAGCATTTT.

CDR3 bases: TGTGCCAGCAGTGGCGGATCCTACGAGCAGTACTTC. Protein product: CASSGGSYEQYF. The J gene is TRBJ2-7, the V gene TRBV28; D is unclear. The V end was cut by 5 bases, the J end by 1 base, with 6 bases between. In germline, CDR1 is MDHEN, CDR2 SYDVKM. This CDR3 is built from 12 residues.

The rearrangement links TRBV6-5 to TRBJ2-2; D not resolved. V was pared by 7 bases and J by 4 bases, with 10 bases between. CDR1 MNHEY and CDR2 SVGAGI come from the germline V gene. There are 13 residues in the CDR3. The CDR3 DNA reads TGTGCCAGCAAGGGTATGGGCACCGGGGAGCTGTTTTTT. Residues: CASKGMGTGELFF.

V usage is TRBV24-1 and J usage is TRBJ2-5; 8 nucleotides line up with TRBD1. This CDR3 has 15 amino acids. V shed 4 bases and J 5 bases; nucleotides not matched to a gene: 8. The germline V gene encodes CDR1 KGHDR and CDR2 SFDVKD. CDR3 residues: CATSDPGQGRETQYF. The DNA of the CDR3 is TGTGCCACCAGTGACCCCGGACAGGGAAGGGAGACCCAGTACTTC.

The gene calls are TRBV11-2 and TRBJ1-4, with D tentatively TRBD1 (5 bases). Per the germline V gene, CDR1 is SGHAT and CDR2 is FQNNGV. There are 15 residues in the CDR3. V gave up 1 base and J gave up 1 base, with 7 bases separating them. The CDR3 loop is CASSLGQKTNEKLFF. The DNA for the CDR3 is TGTGCCAGCAGCTTAGGACAGAAAACTAATGAAAAACTGTTTTTT.